Presented here are 32 T cell receptor beta chains from one specimen sequenced in a study of tumor-infiltrating lymphocytes in glioblastoma multiforme. TCRB libraries came from RNA via three nested multiplex PCR rounds. TCRdb reprocessed the multiplex PCR reads via MiXCR and lists one record per CDR3 protein. The sample has fewer than 40,000 distinct CDR3 sequences, more than 55% seen once. Source material: brain tumor tissue. These receptors were obtained from a male donor with glioblastoma.

The chain has TRBV5-6 and TRBJ2-2; D gene ambiguous. V was cut by 1 base and J by 7 bases, with 2 bases left in between. Looked up from germline, CDR1 is SGHDT and CDR2 is YYEEEE. The CDR3 contains 11 residues. CDR3 sequence (DNA): TGTGCCAGCAGCTTGTTCGGGGAGCTGTTTTTT. It specifies CASSLFGELFF.

This chain uses TRBV19 with TRBJ2-1, with D tentatively TRBD1 or TRBD2 (5 bases each). Trimming left V 4 bases short and J 4 bases short, with 26 bases between. Germline values: CDR1 LNHDA, CDR2 SQIVND (reference sequence). This CDR3 has 19 residues. The CDR3 coding sequence is TGTGCCAGTAGTAGTCCGAGCGGAGGACATACAGGAAGGTACAATGAGCAGTTCTTC. Protein: CASSSPSGGHTGRYNEQFF. The variable domain in full, with the rest retrieved from reference TRBV19 and TRBJ2-1, is DGGITQSPKYLFRKEGQNVTLSCEQNLNHDAMYWYRQDPGQGLRLIYYSQIVNDFQKGDIAEGYSVSREKKESFPLTVTSAQKNPTAFYLCASSSPSGGHTGRYNEQFFGPGTRLTVL.

This clonotype was seen once. The chain has TRBV12-3 or TRBV12-4 and TRBJ2-5, with a tentative D call TRBD2 (5 bases). The CDR3 is 15 amino acids. The V gene lost 4 bases and the J gene lost 6 bases, with 18 bases spanning the gap. Written as DNA, the CDR3 is TGTGCCAGCAGTTCGATGGTCAGGACGGGGAAGACCCAGTACTTC. Protein sequence: CASSSMVRTGKTQYF.

A remark on this clonotype: The junction does not match germline at one end; this may be a read error. The genes are TRBV20-1 and TRBJ2-2, with D perhaps TRBD2 (6 bases). Per germline, CDR1 DFQATT and CDR2 SNEGSKA (reference sequence). The CDR3 is 15 amino acids. CDR3 DNA sequence: TGCAGTGCGACCGGCCCGGGGGACTCCACCCGGGAGCTGTTTTTT. It codes for CSATGPGDSTRELFF.

This chain joins TRBV12-3 or TRBV12-4 and TRBJ1-1; possibly TRBD1 for D (5 bases). V lost 7 bases to trimming and J lost 4 bases, with 28 bases between them. The CDR3 spans 18 residues. The CDR3 DNA follows: TGTGCCAGCACCCCTGGGGGTCAGGGTACGTTCTCGAGCACTGAAGCTTTCTTT. Translating it yields CASTPGGQGTFSSTEAFF.

Turning to this clonotype: This CDR3 fails to terminate in the conserved phenylalanine or tryptophan, so it likely reflects a read error. The gene calls are TRBV6-2 or TRBV6-3 and TRBJ2-1, with TRBD2 identical over 9 bases. V lost 5 bases, J lost 11 bases, and 16 bases stayed unmatched. This CDR3 comprises 16 residues. Germline V gene data show CDR1 as MNHEY and CDR2 as SVGEGT. The CDR3 bases are TGTGCCAGCAGTGAACTGGTCGGCGGGAGGGTCGGACAGCAGTTCTCC. Translated, it gives CASSELVGGRVGQQFS.

By its share, this clonotype is medium-sized. The gene calls are TRBV29-1 and TRBJ2-1; the match to TRBD2 covers 9 bases. Germline CDR1 SQVTM, CDR2 ANQGSEA. The trim removed 4 bases at V and 7 bases at J, leaving 11 bases unmatched. The CDR3 runs to 15 residues. The CDR3 DNA sequence: TGCAGCGTTGTGTGGGGGCTAGCGGGATTGAATGAGCAGTTCTTC. Protein sequence: CSVVWGLAGLNEQFF.

The V call is TRBV10-2, the J call TRBJ2-3; 9 bases match TRBD2. Trimming took 4 bases from V and 9 from J; bases not matched to a gene: 8. Germline V CDR1 and CDR2: WSHSY, SAAADI. The CDR3 loop spans 14 amino acids. The CDR3 sequence is CASSGCGRADTQYF. For the CDR3, the DNA is TGCGCCAGCAGTGGTTGCGGGAGGGCCGACACGCAGTATTTT.

This clonotype was detected only a few times. At one of its ends the junction is not consistent with the germline gene, which may arise from a read error. This rearrangement joins TRBV20-1 to TRBJ2-1, with 11 bases aligning to TRBD2. CDR1 DFQATT and CDR2 SNEGSKA come from the germline V gene (reference sequence). This CDR3 has 19 amino acids. The CDR3 region is CSAPILSGRAYFFYSEQFF. The CDR3 DNA is TGCAGTGCTCCCATCCTTAGCGGGAGGGCCTACTTCTTCTACAGTGAGCAGTTCTTC.

On this clonotype: Relative to the germline gene, one junction end is altered; a read error may explain this. V usage is TRBV20-1 and J usage is TRBJ2-1, with TRBD2 matching over 10 bases. The germline gives CDR1 DFQATT, CDR2 SNEGSKA (reference sequence). The CDR3 extends over 16 amino acids. CDR3 in DNA: TGCAGCGCTAGGGACCTAGCGGGAGATACCCACAATAAGCAGTTCTTC. It specifies CSARDLAGDTHNKQFF.

The table lists this clonotype with many counts. The chain recombines TRBV5-1 with TRBJ2-2; D is undetermined. The V end was cut by 6 bases, the J end by 8 bases, with 8 bases between. The germline CDR1 and CDR2 sequences are SGHRS and YFSETQ. The CDR3 spans 11 residues. CDR3 protein: CASTFSGELFF. The CDR3 bases are TGCGCCAGCACCTTCTCGGGGGAGCTGTTTTTT.

In its sample, this clonotype is medium-sized. The gene calls are TRBV6-6 and TRBJ2-1, with a possible D match to TRBD1 (5 bases). The CDR3 extends over 13 amino acids. The V end was cut by 2 bases, the J end by 5 bases, with 7 bases between. Germline CDR1 MNHNY, CDR2 SVGAGI (reference sequence). The CDR3 DNA sequence: TGTGCCAGCAGTTACCAGACAGACAATGAGCAGTTCTTC. It yields the protein CASSYQTDNEQFF.

On this clonotype itself: A much larger clone sits a single nucleotide away, making a read error possible. The chain joins TRBV4-1 to TRBJ2-2; perhaps TRBD2 as D (6 bases). Germline V gives CDR1 MGHRA, CDR2 YSYEKL. The length of the CDR3 is 17 residues. The CDR3 sequence: CASSQDPGGSHTVELFF. In nucleotides, the CDR3 is TGCGCCAGCAGCCAAGATCCCGGAGGGAGTCACACCGTGGAGCTGTTTTTT.

This clonotype was found many times. The chain has TRBV20-1 and TRBJ2-3; D might be TRBD2 (6 bases). This CDR3 is 15 amino acids long. Trimming took off 3 bases at V and 0 bases at J, with 13 bases between the two ends. From germline, CDR1 is DFQATT and CDR2 SNEGSKA (reference sequence). DNA of the CDR3: TGCAGTGCTAGTCGGAGGGACTCTAGCACAGATACGCAGTATTTT. This gives the protein CSASRRDSSTDTQYF.

Worth noting for this clonotype: No conserved phenylalanine or tryptophan is present at the end of the CDR3, so a read error is the likely explanation. The limits of the CDR3 on the DNA are not certain, so only TCRdb's listed CDR3 is given. The chain couples TRBV6-5 to TRBJ2-1; TRBD2 is the table's D call and was not checked against the DNA. Germline values: CDR1 MNHEY, CDR2 SVGAGI. The CDR3 totals 15 residues, both ends included. The CDR3 is CAGSNGRGGATEQFL.

Notes on this clonotype: Its ends do not fully match the called genes, so a read error is possible. The chain is built from TRBV6-1 and TRBJ2-2; possibly TRBD1 or TRBD2 for D (6 bases each). The germline CDR1 and CDR2 sequences are MNHNS and SASEGT. The CDR3 extends over 17 amino acids. The CDR3 nucleotides are TGTGTCAGCAGTCCTGCCGCGAGGGGGGTAGCCACCGGGGAGCTGTTTTTT. Amino acids: CVSSPAARGVATGELFF.

At least ten counts were recorded for this clonotype. This chain links TRBV12-3 or TRBV12-4 with TRBJ1-5; maybe TRBD1 (6 bases). This CDR3 has 13 amino acids. V was cut by 6 bases and J by 6 bases, with 12 bases left in between. In DNA form, the CDR3 reads TGTGCCAGCAGAGCACAGGGAAGTCAGCCCCAGCATTTT. Translating it yields CASRAQGSQPQHF.

Turning to this clonotype: A junction boundary mismatches the germline segment, possibly from a read error. The chain couples TRBV20-1 to TRBJ2-5; TRBD2 matches at 10 bases. This CDR3 has 15 amino acids. The V gene's germline CDR1 is DFQATT and CDR2 SNEGSKA (reference sequence). The CDR3 nucleotides are TGTAATGCTAGAGATCTTGGACTAGCGGAAGAGACCCAGTACTTC. Translation gives CNARDLGLAEETQYF.

V gene TRBV20-1 combines with J gene TRBJ2-1; 7 bases are a match to TRBD2. J lost 7 bases, V lost 8 bases, and 17 bases had no gene match. The CDR3 covers 15 residues. The germline V gene encodes CDR1 DFQATT and CDR2 SNEGSKA (reference sequence). DNA for the CDR3: TGCAGTTTCAATGACGATCGGGACTATATGAATGAGCAGTTCTTC. Translation: CSFNDDRDYMNEQFF.

As concerns this clonotype: Because it lacks the conserved phenylalanine or tryptophan at the end, this CDR3 is likely a read error. This sequence joins TRBV11-2 and TRBJ2-5, with D perhaps matching TRBD2 (5 bases). This CDR3 is built from 11 residues. Per germline, CDR1 SGHAT and CDR2 FQNNGV. CDR3 DNA: TGTACCAGCAGCCGGACTGAGACCCAGTACCTC. This codes for CTSSRTETQYL.

For this clonotype: An end of the junction does not agree with germline; a read error may underlie this. V usage is TRBV5-4 and J usage is TRBJ1-2, with no clear D. This CDR3 is 11 amino acids long. From germline, CDR1 is SGHNT and CDR2 YYREEE (reference sequence). In DNA, the CDR3 is TGTGTCAGCAGCCCCGGTGATGGCTACACCTTC. Translated: CVSSPGDGYTF.

In this sample, this clonotype turned up many times. CDR3 sequence reads: CASSSTTYGYTF. The CDR3 DNA reads as TGTGCCAGCAGCTCCACGACCTATGGCTACACCTTC. The rearrangement uses TRBV11-2 and TRBJ1-2, with D unclear. V was cut by 4 bases and J by 4 bases, with 7 bases left in between. The CDR3 loop spans 12 amino acids. Germline assignment: CDR1 SGHAT and CDR2 FQNNGV.

This rearrangement joins TRBV29-1 to TRBJ1-2, with D perhaps matching TRBD1 (5 bases). V lost 6 bases to trimming and J lost 5 bases, with 13 bases between them. Germline CDR1 SQVTM, CDR2 ANQGSEA. This CDR3 spans 12 amino acids. The CDR3 here is CSVSREKYGYTF. DNA for the CDR3: TGCAGCGTATCCAGGGAAAAGTATGGCTACACCTTC.

The table lists this clonotype with many counts. The chain combines TRBV6-5 with TRBJ2-3; the D is unclear. The CDR3 sequence is 11 residues long. Trimming pared 4 bases from V and 2 bases from J, leaving 1 base between. The V gene's germline CDR1 is MNHEY and CDR2 SVGAGI. The CDR3 region has the DNA TGTGCCAGCAGTTCCACAGATACGCAGTATTTT. Translating it yields CASSSTDTQYF.

The chain couples TRBV29-1 to TRBJ2-1; D remains unclear. The CDR3 runs to 16 residues. V was trimmed by 0 bases and J by 4 bases, leaving 16 bases between them. CDR1 is SQVTM and CDR2 is ANQGSEA in the germline V gene. The CDR3, as DNA: TGCAGCGTTGAAGATCAGGACCGCAGCTCATACAATGAGCAGTTCTTC. This gives the protein CSVEDQDRSSYNEQFF.

This clonotype has more than one count but fewer than ten. V is TRBV11-2 and J is TRBJ2-5; no firm D call. The CDR3 runs 14 residues. Germline lookup yields CDR1 SGHAT and CDR2 FQNNGV. Trimming left V 1 base short and J 2 bases short, with 8 bases between. The DNA of the CDR3 is TGTGCCAGCAGCTTAGTTAGAGGTCAAGAGACCCAGTACTTC. This codes for CASSLVRGQETQYF.

As concerns this clonotype: This is likely a read error, given that the CDR3 carries no conserved phenylalanine or tryptophan at its end. This chain uses TRBV11-2 with TRBJ2-1; 7 nucleotides line up with TRBD1. This CDR3 has 17 residues. Germline V gives CDR1 SGHAT, CDR2 FQNNGV. The CDR3 nucleotides are TGTGCCAGCAGATTAGCAGTAAGGGGGCCTTCGCGTAATGAGCAGTTCCTC. Protein: CASRLAVRGPSRNEQFL.

In its sample, this clonotype was seen a few times. A much larger clone is a single base away; this may be a read error. The CDR3 spells CSVQAPLANNEQYF. In nucleotides, the CDR3 is TGCAGCGTCCAAGCCCCACTAGCGAACAATGAGCAGTACTTC. The chain links TRBV29-1 to TRBJ2-1, with 7 bases fitting TRBD2. The J call may be faulty, since TRBJ2-7 better matches the DNA end. Per the germline V gene, CDR1 is SQVTM and CDR2 is ANQGSEA. The CDR3 extends over 14 amino acids.

A single count supports this clonotype. At one end the junction does not follow the germline gene, possibly because of a read error. This chain connects TRBV20-1 to TRBJ1-1; a possible D gene is TRBD1 (5 bases). The germline gives CDR1 DFQATT, CDR2 SNEGSKA (reference sequence). This CDR3 is 13 amino acids long. CDR3 in amino acids: CSASRQLNIEAFF. The DNA for the CDR3 is TGCAGTGCTAGTAGACAGTTGAACATTGAAGCTTTCTTT.

This clonotype has at least ten counts. This may stem from a read error, because a much larger clone lies one nucleotide away. The V and J genes are TRBV10-3 and TRBJ2-5, with 8 nucleotides matching TRBD1. The germline gives CDR1 ENHRY, CDR2 SYGVKD. The CDR3 spans 15 residues. CDR3 residues: CAISADRDRQEAQYF. Written as DNA, the CDR3 is TGTGCCATCAGCGCGGACAGGGACCGCCAAGAGGCCCAGTACTTC.

The chain is built from TRBV15 and TRBJ2-3; D is undetermined. Trimming took off 1 base at V and 1 base at J, with 12 bases between the two ends. The V gene's germline CDR1 is LNHNV and CDR2 YYDKDF (reference sequence). This CDR3 region has 16 residues. This CDR3 reads CATSRAGVVGTDTQYF. The CDR3, as DNA: TGTGCCACCAGCAGAGCCGGAGTAGTAGGCACAGATACGCAGTATTTT.

Regarding this clonotype: The junction departs from the called germline gene at one end, perhaps through a read error. The rearrangement links TRBV6-1 to TRBJ2-7, with D possibly being TRBD2 (5 bases). The CDR3 spans 14 residues. The germline V gene has CDR1 MNHNS and CDR2 SASEGT. The CDR3 is CASSRKRNSYEQYF. CDR3 bases: TGTGCCAGCAGTAGAAAGCGGAACTCCTATGAGCAGTACTTC.